Reported below is one T cell receptor beta chain. What it binds is unknown. TCRdb reprocessed the RT-PCR reads via MiXCR and lists one record per CDR3 protein. The sample carries approximately 700,000 distinct CDR3 sequences, approximately 15% recorded once. This sample was included in a study of response to subunit inactivated influenza vaccine. Study outcomes and limitations: The authors proposed limited new T cell recruitment per seasonal influenza vaccination.

CDR3 size: 15 residues. Trimming left V 2 bases short and J 4 bases short, with 12 bases between. CDR1 and CDR2 (germline): MNHNS, SASEGT. The chain joins TRBV6-1 to TRBJ1-5, with a tentative D call TRBD1 (5 bases). Here the sequenced sample was PBMCs from blood, taken less than 15 days before vaccination. The source is a man aged 50 to 60 who received an inactivated influenza vaccine. In DNA, the CDR3 is TGTGCCAGCAGTGAAAGGGGACGGGGGAATCAGCCCCAGCATTTT. Protein sequence: CASSERGRGNQPQHF.